This T cell receptor (beta chain) was sequenced for a study of blood T cell repertoires in COVID-19. Study in general: The samples span acute and convalescent COVID-19 from the United States, Italy and Spain.

CDR1 and CDR2 (germline): PRHDT, FYEKMQ (reference sequence). V lost 0 bases and J lost 0, with 12 bases in between. The CDR3 extends over 17 amino acids. In the original workflow: The assay estimated nucleated cells by amplifying reference gene primers. The data were produced by immunoSEQ multiplex PCR, yet TCRdb's version contains in-frame clones alone and is incomplete. From that table come the V and J calls and clone size; the DNA was used to work out D and trimming. The sample holds 170,000 or so clones, approximately 80% seen once. The sequence was collected from an older woman with acute or convalescent COVID-19. The rearrangement joins TRBV13 to TRBJ1-3, with D possibly TRBD1 on 5 matching bases. Specimen: peripheral blood. The CDR3 region has the DNA TGTGCCAGCAGCTTAGGGATTAGACAGCTCTCTGGAAACACCATATATTTT. This sequence encodes CASSLGIRQLSGNTIYF.